The next 13 T cell receptor beta chains were all read from a single sample in a study of technical replicates of blood from several donors. The data were produced by immunoSEQ multiplex PCR, yet TCRdb's version contains in-frame clones alone and is incomplete. The sample includes tens of thousands of clones, 80% to 95% seen only once; the top ten take over 0.35%. Sequenced input: T cells isolated from PBMCs. The receptor source for this set is a human donor in good health.

The chain links TRBV5-1 to TRBJ1-2; D is uncertain. V was cut by 5 bases and J by 0 bases, with 8 bases left in between. The CDR3 has 13 amino acids. Germline V CDR1 and CDR2: SGHRS, YFSETQ. CDR3 in amino acids: CASRIEANYGYTF. As DNA, the CDR3 is TGCGCCAGCAGGATAGAAGCTAACTATGGCTACACCTTC.

The chain has TRBV9 and TRBJ2-1; 8 bases match TRBD1. Germline CDR1 is SGDLS and CDR2 is YYNGEE. CDR3 size: 16 residues. J gave up 8 bases and V 6 bases, and 16 bases lay outside the gene matches. Here the CDR3 reads CASTSSIQGALHEQFF. In nucleotides, the CDR3 is TGTGCCAGCACTTCATCCATCCAGGGGGCTCTCCATGAGCAGTTCTTC.

The chain recombines TRBV5-1 with TRBJ2-7, with a possible D match to TRBD1 (8 bases). The V gene's germline CDR1 is SGHRS and CDR2 YFSETQ. V was cut by 4 bases and J by 6 bases, with 23 bases left in between. The CDR3 has 16 residues. CDR3 residues: CASSLQGAGVLTEQYF. The CDR3 region has the DNA TGCGCCAGCAGCCTCCAGGGGGCGGGAGTTCTTACCGAGCAGTACTTC.

This chain links TRBV7-3 with TRBJ2-5; D is possibly TRBD2 (5 bases). This CDR3 spans 13 amino acids. Deletions cut 2 bases from V and 3 bases from J, with 7 bases between. The germline V gene has CDR1 SGHTA and CDR2 FQGTGA. The CDR3 bases are TGTGCCAGCAGCTTAGGAGGAAAAGAGACCCAGTACTTC. Translating it yields CASSLGGKETQYF. Based on the CDR3 plus reference TRBV7-3 and TRBJ2-5, the full variable domain is GAGVSQTPSNKVTEKGKYVELRCDPISGHTALYWYRQSLGQGPEFLIYFQGTGAADDSGLPNDRFFAVRPEGSVSTLKIQRTERGDSAVYLCASSLGGKETQYFGPGTRLLVL.

This sequence joins TRBV4-2 and TRBJ1-5; tentatively, D is TRBD1 (5 bases). The CDR3 loop spans 13 amino acids. Germline values: CDR1 LGHNA, CDR2 YNFKEQ. V was shortened by 3 bases and J by 4 bases, with 7 bases between the two germline ends. CDR3 residues: CASSQTVNQPQHF. The CDR3 DNA follows: TGTGCCAGCAGCCAGACAGTAAATCAGCCCCAGCATTTT.

The chain joins TRBV14 to TRBJ2-1, with D perhaps TRBD1 (5 bases). The CDR3 is made up of 13 amino acids. Germline values: CDR1 SGHDN, CDR2 FVKESK. V dropped 10 bases and J dropped 4 bases, with 14 bases sitting between them. The CDR3 loop is CANGHTPYNEQFF. The CDR3 DNA reads TGTGCCAACGGACATACCCCTTACAATGAGCAGTTCTTC.

The chain links TRBV7-2 to TRBJ2-7; D is perhaps TRBD2 (5 bases). The V gene lost 5 bases and the J gene lost 0 bases, with 11 bases spanning the gap. Looked up from germline, CDR1 is SGHTA and CDR2 is FQGNSA. The CDR3 length is 14 residues. CDR3 DNA sequence: TGTGCCAGCAGCGGGAGCGGCCTCTCCTACGAGCAGTACTTC. It translates to CASSGSGLSYEQYF. Filled out from reference TRBV7-2 and TRBJ2-7, the complete variable domain reads GAGVSQSPSNKVTEKGKDVELRCDPISGHTALYWYRQSLGQGLEFLIYFQGNSAPDKSGLPSDRFSAERTGGSVSTLTIQRTQQEDSAVYLCASSGSGLSYEQYFGPGTRLTVT.

This chain uses TRBV29-1 with TRBJ2-7; D is uncertain. Per the germline V gene, CDR1 is SQVTM and CDR2 is ANQGSEA. This CDR3 has 12 residues. V dropped 5 bases and J dropped 1 base, with 9 bases sitting between them. CDR3 nucleotides: TGCAGCGTTCTACTAAATTCCTACGAGCAGTACTTC. Its translation is CSVLLNSYEQYF.

This clone has only one observation. This chain joins TRBV5-1 and TRBJ2-3, with 14 positions matching TRBD2. The CDR3 sequence is 16 residues long. CDR1 is SGHRS and CDR2 is YFSETQ in the germline V gene. With V trimmed by 3 bases and J by 4 bases, 4 bases remained unmatched. The CDR3 is CASSSGLAGDADTQYF. Here the CDR3 DNA reads TGCGCCAGCAGCTCGGGACTAGCGGGAGACGCAGATACGCAGTATTTT.

The chain is built from TRBV7-3 and TRBJ2-1, with 9 bases fitting TRBD2. CDR1 is SGHTA, CDR2 FQGTGA, per germline. Germline trimming cut 1 base from V and 9 bases from J; bases unmatched to any gene: 10. The CDR3 is 16 residues long. The CDR3 protein is CASSLSPSGNFGEQFF. CDR3 DNA: TGTGCCAGCAGCTTAAGCCCTAGCGGGAATTTTGGTGAGCAGTTCTTC.

This clone was observed a single time. The rearrangement uses TRBV19 and TRBJ1-2; D gene ambiguous. V was shortened by 1 base and J by 8 bases, with 5 bases between the two germline ends. Germline loops: CDR1 LNHDA, CDR2 SQIVND (reference sequence). CDR3 length: 11 amino acids. This CDR3 is CASSIGVGYTF. In DNA form, the CDR3 reads TGTGCCAGTAGTATAGGAGTCGGCTACACCTTC.

About this clone itself: The same CDR3 arises from other DNA sequences in this sample as well. This chain connects TRBV6-1 to TRBJ1-1, with 7 bases identical to TRBD1. CDR1 is MNHNS, CDR2 SASEGT, per germline. V was clipped by 9 bases and J by 1 base; unmatched bases: 2. CDR3 size: 12 residues. In DNA, the CDR3 is TGTGCCAGTAGACAGGGGAACACTGAAGCTTTCTTT. It translates to CASRQGNTEAFF.

CDR3 in DNA: TGCAGTGCGCCGGGCACTGAAGCTTTCTTT. Its translation is CSAPGTEAFF. The V and J genes are TRBV20-1 and TRBJ1-1; the D is unclear. This CDR3 region has 10 residues. CDR1 is DFQATT and CDR2 is SNEGSKA in the germline V gene (reference sequence). V lost 6 bases, J lost 4 bases, and 6 bases lay in between.